Given below is one T cell receptor beta chain in context. What it binds is not known. Profiled with immunoSEQ multiplex PCR; TCRdb holds only in-frame clones, not every one. The sample includes about 150,000 clones, over 75% of them seen just once. Germline CDR1 and CDR2: MNHNS and SASEGT. The CDR3 covers 15 residues. J was trimmed by 4 bases and V by 1 base; bases with no gene match: 6. The sample comes from a study of T cell responses to AZD1222 COVID-19 vaccine. Findings and caveats of the study: Spike was spanned by vaccine-associated CD4 TCRs, with dominance at 160-218 and 743-854.

This specimen was peripheral blood, taken 28 days after the second AZD1222 dose. The source of this sequence is an adult who received the AZD1222 COVID-19 vaccine. V and J are TRBV6-1 and TRBJ1-2; 7 nucleotides line up with TRBD1. The CDR3 DNA sequence: TGTGCCAGCAGTGAAGAGGAGGGGGCCGGCTATGGCTACACCTTC. Its translation: CASSEEEGAGYGYTF.